Below are 5 T cell receptor beta chains sequenced from a single sample in a study of cytomegalovirus exposure and HLA in healthy donors (dated by TCRdb to about 2017). The library came from the immunoSEQ multiplex PCR assay. A mixture of 60 forward primers for TCR Vbeta segments and 13 reverse primers for TCR Jbeta segments was used in the multiplex PCR. In TCRdb, the immuneACCESS table is reduced to in-frame sequences with V and J assigned. These tables do not hold every clone; where another copy was compared, an unresolved V gene accounts for under half, and the others remain unexplained. The sample table holds more than 80,000 clones, of which more than 65% were seen once. Of the sample, approximately 0.8% is held by the ten largest clones. What was sequenced was PBMCs. These receptors came from a boy between 10 and 17 years old in good health and CMV-seronegative.

The rearrangement uses TRBV6-1 and TRBJ2-2; D ambiguous. The germline gives CDR1 MNHNS, CDR2 SASEGT. The V and J ends lost 7 bases and 7 bases respectively, with 13 bases between them. The CDR3 is made up of 13 amino acids. CDR3 in amino acids: CASKSGRGGELFF. The CDR3 bases are TGTGCCAGCAAGTCCGGTCGCGGCGGGGAGCTGTTTTTT.

The rearrangement uses TRBV9 and TRBJ1-3, with 7 bases fitting TRBD1. The germline V gene has CDR1 SGDLS and CDR2 YYNGEE. J lost 2 bases, V lost 0 bases, and 5 bases had no gene match. CDR3 length: 16 residues. This CDR3 reads CASSVVIGGTGNTIYF. The CDR3 DNA reads TGTGCCAGCAGCGTAGTCATAGGGGGCACTGGAAACACCATATATTTT.

The genes are TRBV28 and TRBJ1-1; D may be TRBD1 (6 bases). V shed 10 bases and J shed 1 base, with 13 bases lying between them. The V gene's germline CDR1 is MDHEN and CDR2 SYDVKM. CDR3 length: 13 amino acids. In DNA form, the CDR3 reads TGTGCCATCGCAGGGGCGACGAACACTGAAGCTTTCTTT. Protein product: CAIAGATNTEAFF.

The chain has TRBV19 and TRBJ2-7; 7 bases match TRBD1. Germline CDR1 is LNHDA and CDR2 is SQIVND (reference sequence). V dropped 3 bases and J dropped 0; count of bases not matched to a gene: 5. The CDR3 is made up of 15 amino acids. CDR3 coding DNA: TGTGCCAGTAGTATTGACAGGGCCTCCTCCTACGAGCAGTACTTC. Amino acids: CASSIDRASSYEQYF.

This clone came up a few times. The chain is built from TRBV2 and TRBJ2-7, with D perhaps TRBD2 (7 bases). Trimming left V 3 bases short and J 4 bases short, with 16 bases between. CDR3 length: 15 residues. The V gene's germline CDR1 is SNHLY and CDR2 FYNNEI. In nucleotides, the CDR3 is TGTGCCAGCAGTGATGGGGGGGCATTGTGGTACGAGCAGTACTTC. Protein sequence: CASSDGGALWYEQYF. The complete variable domain, with remaining parts taken from reference TRBV2 and TRBJ2-7, reads EPEVTQTPSHQVTQMGQEVILRCVPISNHLYFYWYRQILGQKVEFLVSFYNNEISEKSEIFDDQFSVERPDGSNFTLKIRSTKLEDSAMYFCASSDGGALWYEQYFGPGTRLTVT.